These T cell receptor beta chains were read from a single sample in a study of blood T cell repertoires in COVID-19. Sequenced by immunoSEQ multiplex PCR; TCRdb stores in-frame clones only, minus some. The data show 180,000 or so clones, around 83% seen once. The sequencing input was PBMCs or T cells enriched from blood (not recorded which). These receptors originate from a woman in her fifties or sixties in a cohort exposed to, infected with or recovered from COVID-19 (not recorded which). CDR3s include the opening cysteine and the closing phenylalanine or tryptophan. The D gene is left open where the match is weak. Some rows have no size entry. The others give once, few or many, or a class for an expanded clone.

V gene: TRBV5-1
J gene: TRBJ2-7
clone size: .
D gene: TRBD1
CDR3 DNA: TGCGCCAGCAGCGCTGGGACAGGGGGCCTTTCCTACGAGCAGTACTTC
CDR3 protein: CASSAGTGGLSYEQYF

V gene: TRBV2
J gene: TRBJ2-3
clone size: .
D gene: .
CDR3 DNA: TGTGCCAGCAGTGAAGCGGGGCTGGGCACAGATACGCAGTATTTT
CDR3 protein: CASSEAGLGTDTQYF

V gene: TRBV7-9
J gene: TRBJ2-1
clone size: .
D gene: .
CDR3 DNA: TGTGCCAGCAGCTCGAGGACAGAATCTCTCTCCTACAATGAGCAGTTCTTC
CDR3 protein: CASSSRTESLSYNEQFF

V gene: TRBV15
J gene: TRBJ2-7
clone size: .
D gene: .
CDR3 DNA: TGTGCCACCAGCAGAGAGGCAGAATACGAGCAGTACTTC
CDR3 protein: CATSREAEYEQYF

V gene: TRBV28
J gene: TRBJ2-1
clone size: .
D gene: TRBD2
CDR3 DNA: TGTGCCAGCAAAATAGCGGGAGGGCCATCCGATGAGCAGTTCTTC
CDR3 protein: CASKIAGGPSDEQFF

V gene: TRBV19
J gene: TRBJ1-3
clone size: .
D gene: .
CDR3 DNA: TGTGCCAGTAGCCCTCAGGGTTCGGCTGGAAACACCATATATTTT
CDR3 protein: CASSPQGSAGNTIYF

V gene: TRBV2
J gene: TRBJ1-4
clone size: .
D gene: TRBD1
CDR3 DNA: TGTGCCAGCAGTCTGACAGGGCGCGAAAAACTGTTTTTT
CDR3 protein: CASSLTGREKLFF

V gene: TRBV4-3
J gene: TRBJ1-2
clone size: .
D gene: TRBD1
CDR3 DNA: TGCGCCAGCAGCCTTACGACAGGGGGCTCGGTGGGCTACACCTTC
CDR3 protein: CASSLTTGGSVGYTF

V gene: TRBV3-1/TRBV3-2
J gene: TRBJ2-3
clone size: .
D gene: TRBD2
CDR3 DNA: TGTGCCAGCAGCCAGGGACTAGCGGGAGTAGTTTTGAATACGCAGTATTTT
CDR3 protein: CASSQGLAGVVLNTQYF

V gene: TRBV23-1
J gene: TRBJ1-1
clone size: once
D gene: .
CDR3 DNA: TGCGCCAGCCCCCCTCCGGTGGTGAACACTGAAGCTTTCTTT
CDR3 protein: CASPPPVVNTEAFF

V gene: TRBV7-9
J gene: TRBJ1-3
clone size: .
D gene: .
CDR3 DNA: TGTGCCAGCAGCCTTGCCAGCTCTGGAAACACCATATATTTT
CDR3 protein: CASSLASSGNTIYF

V gene: TRBV13
J gene: TRBJ2-5
clone size: .
D gene: .
CDR3 DNA: TGTGCCAGCAGCACAGCTCAGGAGACCCAGTACTTC
CDR3 protein: CASSTAQETQYF

V gene: TRBV24-1
J gene: TRBJ2-2
clone size: .
D gene: .
CDR3 DNA: TGTGCCACCACTCAGGAGAACACCGGGGAGCTGTTTTTT
CDR3 protein: CATTQENTGELFF

V gene: TRBV27
J gene: TRBJ2-1
clone size: .
D gene: TRBD2
CDR3 DNA: TGTGCCAGCAGAATCCGCGGGGGAAATGAGCAGTTCTTC
CDR3 protein: CASRIRGGNEQFF

V gene: TRBV7-3
J gene: TRBJ2-1
clone size: .
D gene: .
CDR3 DNA: TGTGCCAGCAGCTTAACGGGGAGACTAGGAGACAATGAGCAGTTCTTC
CDR3 protein: CASSLTGRLGDNEQFF

V gene: TRBV19
J gene: TRBJ2-7
clone size: .
D gene: TRBD2
CDR3 DNA: TGTGCCAGTAGTATACTAGCGGGAGGGGACGAGCAGTACTTC
CDR3 protein: CASSILAGGDEQYF

V gene: TRBV30
J gene: TRBJ2-5
clone size: .
D gene: .
CDR3 DNA: TGTGCCTGGAGTGTAAGGGAGCAAGAGACCCAGTACTTC
CDR3 protein: CAWSVREQETQYF

V gene: TRBV27
J gene: TRBJ1-1
clone size: few
D gene: .
CDR3 DNA: TGTGCCAGCAGTTTGGGGGCCCGGGACACTGAAGCTTTCTTT
CDR3 protein: CASSLGARDTEAFF

V gene: TRBV7-6
J gene: TRBJ2-7
clone size: .
D gene: .
CDR3 DNA: TGTGCCAGCAGCTTAGAAGTCCCGGCTAGCGCCCTATACGAGCAGTACTTC
CDR3 protein: CASSLEVPASALYEQYF

V gene: TRBV11-3
J gene: TRBJ2-2
clone size: .
D gene: .
CDR3 DNA: TGTGCCAGCAGCTTAGCCTACACCGGGGAGCTGTTTTTT
CDR3 protein: CASSLAYTGELFF

V gene: TRBV11-2
J gene: TRBJ2-3
clone size: many
D gene: TRBD1
CDR3 DNA: TGTGCCAGCAGCTTTACAGGGGGCGATAAGGCAGATACGCAGTATTTT
CDR3 protein: CASSFTGGDKADTQYF

V gene: TRBV5-6
J gene: TRBJ1-6
clone size: once
D gene: .
CDR3 DNA: TGTGCCAGCAGCCAAGAGCAGGGAGGTTTGTTTAATTCACCCCTCCACTTT
CDR3 protein: CASSQEQGGLFNSPLHF

V gene: TRBV20-1
J gene: TRBJ1-1
clone size: .
D gene: .
CDR3 DNA: TGCAGTGGAGGCCAGCATGAAGCTTTCTTT
CDR3 protein: CSGGQHEAFF

V gene: TRBV29-1
J gene: TRBJ2-7
clone size: .
D gene: .
CDR3 DNA: TGCAGCGTTGAAACCAGCTACGAGCAGTACTTC
CDR3 protein: CSVETSYEQYF

V gene: TRBV19
J gene: TRBJ1-5
clone size: once
D gene: .
CDR3 DNA: TGTGCCAGTAGTATAGATTCAGGGACTTTCCAGCGCAATCAGCCCCAGCATTTT
CDR3 protein: CASSIDSGTFQRNQPQHF

V gene: TRBV28
J gene: TRBJ1-2
clone size: few
D gene: .
CDR3 DNA: TGTGCCAGCAGTCCAGCCGTTAACTATGGCTGGGTCACCTTC
CDR3 protein: CASSPAVNYGWVTF

V gene: TRBV5-4
J gene: TRBJ1-1
clone size: .
D gene: .
CDR3 DNA: TGTGCCAGCAGACACGGTCCGACGGGGAACACTGAAGCTTTCTTT
CDR3 protein: CASRHGPTGNTEAFF

V gene: TRBV6-6
J gene: TRBJ2-7
clone size: .
D gene: .
CDR3 DNA: TGTGCCAGCAGAACCTTAAGGTCTCAGGGCGAGCAGTACTTC
CDR3 protein: CASRTLRSQGEQYF

V gene: TRBV4-2
J gene: TRBJ1-4
clone size: .
D gene: TRBD1
CDR3 DNA: TGTGCCAGCAGCCAGACGGGACAGGGGCTAGAAAAACTGTTTTTT
CDR3 protein: CASSQTGQGLEKLFF

V gene: TRBV27
J gene: TRBJ2-7
clone size: .
D gene: .
CDR3 DNA: TGTGCCAGCCCGACAGAGTACGAGCAGTACTTC
CDR3 protein: CASPTEYEQYF

V gene: TRBV9
J gene: TRBJ1-3
clone size: .
D gene: .
CDR3 DNA: TGTGCCAGCAGCGTAGGCAGGGTAGGAAACACCATATATTTT
CDR3 protein: CASSVGRVGNTIYF

V gene: TRBV5-1
J gene: TRBJ1-4
clone size: .
D gene: TRBD1
CDR3 DNA: TGCGCCAGCAGCCCGGGGGACAGAGAGATAGGAAAACTGTTTTTT
CDR3 protein: CASSPGDREIGKLFF

V gene: TRBV7-2
J gene: TRBJ1-1
clone size: .
D gene: .
CDR3 DNA: TGTGCCAGCAGCTTAGGTCGGAACACTGAAGCTTTCTTT
CDR3 protein: CASSLGRNTEAFF

V gene: TRBV19
J gene: TRBJ2-1
clone size: .
D gene: TRBD2
CDR3 DNA: TGTGCCAGTAGTATGTGGACAGGGGCCGGACTAGCGGGAGGGCCTCGGTTCTTC
CDR3 protein: CASSMWTGAGLAGGPRFF

V gene: TRBV3-1/TRBV3-2
J gene: TRBJ1-1
clone size: .
D gene: .
CDR3 DNA: TGTGCCAGCAGCCAAGCCGGGCCAGGGACTGAAGCTTTCTTT
CDR3 protein: CASSQAGPGTEAFF

V gene: TRBV5-1
J gene: TRBJ1-2
clone size: .
D gene: TRBD1
CDR3 DNA: TGCGCCAGCAGCTCCCGGGACAGTTCAGCCAACTATGGCTACACCTTC
CDR3 protein: CASSSRDSSANYGYTF

V gene: TRBV6-2/TRBV6-3
J gene: TRBJ2-3
clone size: .
D gene: TRBD2
CDR3 DNA: TGTGCCAGCAGTTACTCGAGCGGGCTAGCGGGTAGTGTTACGCAGTATTTT
CDR3 protein: CASSYSSGLAGSVTQYF

V gene: TRBV3-1/TRBV3-2
J gene: TRBJ1-2
clone size: once
D gene: .
CDR3 DNA: TGTGCCAGCAGCCAACTTACCCAGTACGGGGGCTACACCTTC
CDR3 protein: CASSQLTQYGGYTF